This is a list of T cell receptor beta chains from one sample in a study of cytomegalovirus exposure and HLA in healthy donors. Clones were read by immunoSEQ multiplex PCR, and TCRdb kept only the in-frame ones, dropping some. The sample lists 49,000 or so clones, around 85% occurring once. The sample comprised PBMCs. These receptors all stem from a boy aged 5-17 years in good health and CMV-seropositive. Each CDR3 is given with its conserved first and last residue. The D gene is left open where the match is weak. Size tells how often a clone was seen (once, few, many) or the class of an expanded clone, and some rows leave it out.

CDR3nt,CDR3aa,abundance,d_gene,len,v_gene,j_gene
TGTGCCAGCAGCTTAGTGGGGAGTACCCTATACGGCTACACCTTC,CASSLVGSTLYGYTF,-,-,15,TRBV7-9,TRBJ1-2
TGCGCCAGCAGCCAACCCCTCCCGGGCGGGTACGAGCAGTACTTC,CASSQPLPGGYEQYF,-,-,15,TRBV4-1,TRBJ2-7
TGTGCCAGCAGTCAGAGCGGGGGGGCGGGAGATACGCAGTATTTT,CASSQSGGAGDTQYF,few,TRBD2,15,TRBV7-3,TRBJ2-3
TGTGCCAGCAGCCGAGGTAGGGCAGGGAGGTCCTACGAGCAGTACTTC,CASSRGRAGRSYEQYF,-,-,16,TRBV11-2,TRBJ2-7
TGTGCCAGCAGTTACGTCGGAGTAGACCAAGAGACCCAGTACTTC,CASSYVGVDQETQYF,-,-,15,TRBV6-6,TRBJ2-5
TGTGCCAGCAGTTACGCAGGCTATGAGCAGTTCTTC,CASSYAGYEQFF,-,-,12,TRBV6-5,TRBJ2-1
TGTGCCAGCAGTGGGGGAAGACAGGGGATCTACGAGCAGTACTTC,CASSGGRQGIYEQYF,-,TRBD1,15,TRBV6-1,TRBJ2-7
TGTTCCAGCAGAACCTCCGGGACACCAATCTTCAATGAGCAGTTCTTC,CSSRTSGTPIFNEQFF,few,-,16,TRBV7-9,TRBJ2-1
TGCGCCAGCAGCCAGGAGGGGACCCAGTACTTC,CASSQEGTQYF,-,-,11,TRBV4-1,TRBJ2-5
TGTGCCAGCAGTCGAGGGGGATGGGCCGGGGAGCTGTTTTTT,CASSRGGWAGELFF,-,-,14,TRBV27,TRBJ2-2
TGTGCCAGTAGTACGATTCAGGGTCTCGCCCACTACGAGCAGTACTTC,CASSTIQGLAHYEQYF,-,-,16,TRBV19,TRBJ2-7
TGCGCCAGCAGCCCGAGCCGGTCGCTCCCTAACTATGGCTACACCTTC,CASSPSRSLPNYGYTF,-,-,16,TRBV5-1,TRBJ1-2
TGTGCCAGCAGCCAAGGGCCAGGGGAAAAACTGTTTTTT,CASSQGPGEKLFF,-,-,13,TRBV14,TRBJ1-4
TGTGCCAGCTCACTTAACATTGAAGAGACCCAGTACTTC,CASSLNIEETQYF,-,-,13,TRBV18,TRBJ2-5
TGTGCCAGCAGCTTAGGGGCTAGCGGAGCCTACGAGCAGTACTTC,CASSLGASGAYEQYF,-,TRBD2,15,TRBV11-2,TRBJ2-7
TGTGCCAGCAGCTTGAGGGGGGGTGCTTTCTTT,CASSLRGGAFF,-,-,11,TRBV5-6,TRBJ1-1
TGTTCCAGCAGAAATGGGGGGGGGAAGGATACGCAGTATTTT,CSSRNGGGKDTQYF,-,TRBD2,14,TRBV7-9,TRBJ2-3
TGTGCCAGCAGCACGGGGGGCGAAAACGGAAACACCATATATTTT,CASSTGGENGNTIYF,few,-,15,TRBV5-4,TRBJ1-3
TGTGCCAGCAGCCGCGCCGGGACTAGCGGCTACAATGAGCAGTTCTTC,CASSRAGTSGYNEQFF,few,TRBD2,16,TRBV2,TRBJ2-1
TGCGCCAGCAGTTCTACAGGGCCCACTGAAGCTTTCTTT,CASSSTGPTEAFF,few,-,13,TRBV10-2,TRBJ1-1
TGTGCCACCACACCGGCGGGCGGGGCCTACGAGCAGTACTTC,CATTPAGGAYEQYF,-,-,14,TRBV19,TRBJ2-7
TGTGCCAGCAGCACAGGGGGCGCTTTGATTGCTTTCTTT,CASSTGGALIAFF,-,TRBD1,13,TRBV25-1,TRBJ1-1
TGCGCCAGCAGTGAGTCGTACAGGCTGGTAGAGACCCAGTACTTC,CASSESYRLVETQYF,-,-,15,TRBV10-2,TRBJ2-5
TGTGCCTGGCTGGCCGATACGCAGTATTTT,CAWLADTQYF,-,-,10,TRBV30,TRBJ2-3
TGTGCCAGCTCCCGACCCGGGACAGATACGCAGTATTTT,CASSRPGTDTQYF,-,-,13,TRBV18,TRBJ2-3
TGTGCCAGTAGTATCGCCGTGGGGAGGTACAACACTGAAGCTTTCTTT,CASSIAVGRYNTEAFF,-,-,16,TRBV19,TRBJ1-1
TGTGCCAGCAGTGACTATGAAGGGGTAAGACTAGGTTCGGACAATGAGCAGTTCTTC,CASSDYEGVRLGSDNEQFF,-,-,19,TRBV2,TRBJ2-1
TGTGCCAGCAGTCCAGCGGGGGGGCCGGGCGAGCAGTACTTC,CASSPAGGPGEQYF,few,TRBD2,14,TRBV13,TRBJ2-7
TGCGCCAGCAGCCAGCCGCGGGGGGAGCAGTACTTC,CASSQPRGEQYF,-,TRBD2,12,TRBV4-1,TRBJ2-7
TGCGCCAGCAGCCCTCGGACAGGACCCACAGATACGCAGTATTTT,CASSPRTGPTDTQYF,-,TRBD1,15,TRBV5-1,TRBJ2-3
TGTGCCCTAGGGGCAAGAGGTCCCGGGGAGCTGTTTTTT,CALGARGPGELFF,-,-,13,TRBV10-3,TRBJ2-2
TGTGCCAGCAGACCCTTACAGGCTCCCTACGAGCAGTACTTC,CASRPLQAPYEQYF,-,-,14,TRBV6-6,TRBJ2-7
TGTGCCAGCCGCTTTTCTCTAGACTCCTACAATGAGCAGTTCTTC,CASRFSLDSYNEQFF,-,-,15,TRBV6-1,TRBJ2-1
TGTGCCACCAGCAGAGATGTGAGCCAGCCCCAGCATTTT,CATSRDVSQPQHF,-,-,13,TRBV15,TRBJ1-5
TGTGCCAGCAGCCCTCGGAGTGACTTTGCGTTCTTC,CASSPRSDFAFF,-,-,12,TRBV7-8,TRBJ2-1
TGTGCCAGTAGCGACAGGGGAGTCGGTAGTTCACCCCTCCACTTT,CASSDRGVGSSPLHF,once,TRBD1,15,TRBV19,TRBJ1-6
TGCGCCAGCAGCGGACAGGGGAGGGGCTACACCTTC,CASSGQGRGYTF,-,TRBD1,12,TRBV5-1,TRBJ1-2
TGTGCCAGCTCCCACGAGGGAAGGAGTGCTGGGACACCCCTCCACTTT,CASSHEGRSAGTPLHF,-,-,16,TRBV6-6,TRBJ1-6
TGTGCCAGCAGTGGAGTGGTCTCCTCCTCGAGGCAGCCCCAGCATTTT,CASSGVVSSSRQPQHF,-,-,16,TRBV6-1,TRBJ1-5
TGTGCCAGCAGTTCGGGAGCGGGGGTAGCAGATACGCAGTATTTT,CASSSGAGVADTQYF,-,TRBD2,15,TRBV6-6,TRBJ2-3
TGTGCCAGCAGTCCGGGACACCTGGGGACCGGGGAGCTGTTTTTT,CASSPGHLGTGELFF,-,-,15,TRBV7-9,TRBJ2-2
TGTGCCAGCAGCTTAAACAGGGGAGTTTCAACCGGGGAGCTGTTTTTT,CASSLNRGVSTGELFF,-,TRBD1,16,TRBV11-3,TRBJ2-2
TGTGCCAGCAGCTACGGACAGGGAGACACCGGGGAGCTGTTTTTT,CASSYGQGDTGELFF,-,TRBD1,15,TRBV7-2,TRBJ2-2
TGTGCCAGCACCCTAGATAGCGGGGTTAGGATTACGCAGTATTTT,CASTLDSGVRITQYF,-,TRBD2,15,TRBV7-9,TRBJ2-3
TGTGCCAGCAGACTAGGGCGAACTGAAGCTTTCTTT,CASRLGRTEAFF,-,-,12,TRBV11-2,TRBJ1-1
TGTGCCAGCAGCCAAGGGGAGGGGGGGGCGGAGACCCAGTACTTC,CASSQGEGGAETQYF,-,-,15,TRBV4-2,TRBJ2-5
TGTGCCAGCAGCCCGGACAGGGACCCGAACTACGAGCAGTACTTC,CASSPDRDPNYEQYF,-,TRBD1,15,TRBV9,TRBJ2-7